Listed below are T cell receptor beta chains from one sample, sequenced in a study of preoperative IRX-2 immunotherapy in early breast cancer. Here immunoSEQ multiplex PCR was the method, and the copy in TCRdb shows in-frame clones only, minus some. The sample yields around 43,000 clones, about 72% seen once. The specimen comprised tumor tissue, sampled after IRX-2 immunotherapy. The receptors shown here come from a human donor with breast cancer. CDR3s include the opening cysteine and the closing phenylalanine or tryptophan.

V | length | CDR3
TRBV28 | 14 | CASSLAGEYNEQFF
TRBV7-1 | 15 | CASSALLGTNYGYTF
TRBV2 | 15 | CASSDDVTSYNEQFF
TRBV11-3 | 14 | CASSIEGGPSEQYF
TRBV6-8 | 16 | CASRYLGLTNTGELFF
TRBV10-2 | 15 | CASSDDASGANVLTF
TRBV29-1 | 14 | CSGAGTGVYNEQFF
TRBV11-3 | 16 | CASSTLDTLSNEKLFF
TRBV11-3 | 15 | CASSPPVSGANVLTF
TRBV11-3 | 14 | CASSSRDFQETQYF
TRBV7-4 | 15 | CASSFGQVRTDTQYF
TRBV19 | 16 | CASTRGQGLGLGELFF
TRBV6-8 | 16 | CASSYFGQGRSYEQYF
TRBV19 | 14 | CASSPQGTGRKLFF
TRBV15 | 17 | CATSRDRLVGFQETQYF
TRBV6-8 | 14 | CASRRELYNSPLHF
TRBV23-1 | 13 | CASSYLGYYEQYF
TRBV7-7 | 14 | CASSLRGRADTQYF
TRBV15 | 16 | CATSRETGASTDTQYF
TRBV1 | 15 | CASSQASLAAYEQYF